The source of this TCR beta chain is a study of cytomegalovirus exposure and HLA in healthy donors. Overall study context: Drawn from HLA-typed donors, tens of millions of unique TCRs were held in an early data release.

Study results and caveats: For TCR beta chains, V- and J-gene trimming was later linked to a missense DCLRE1C variant. Later, an analysis showed that TCR beta chains associated with HLA were more clonally expanded than others that were equally common.

This clone was counted between two and nine times. Its antigen remains unidentified. V shed 5 bases and J shed 3 bases, with 11 bases lying between them. The germline V gene encodes CDR1 SGHVS and CDR2 FQNEAQ. The CDR3 extends over 15 amino acids. It was with 60 Vbeta and 13 Jbeta primers that the PCR ran. Clones were read by immunoSEQ multiplex PCR, and TCRdb kept only the in-frame ones, dropping some. The sample contains some 150,000 clones, approximately 80% of which appear only once. The sequenced sample was PBMCs. This rearrangement joins TRBV7-8 to TRBJ1-6; D might be TRBD1 (6 bases). This TCR was sampled from a woman aged 25 to 39 in good health and CMV-seronegative. The CDR3 DNA reads TGTGCCAGCAGCGAAGGGGGACGCTATAATTCACCCCTCCACTTT. Encoded protein: CASSEGGRYNSPLHF.